What follows describes a single TCR beta chain. In this sample, this clone turned up a few times. The antigen this receptor binds is unknown. No base quality values were provided; no much bigger clone lies one nucleotide off. CDR1 and CDR2 (LNHDA, SQIVND) derive from the germline V gene (reference sequence). The CDR3 has 15 amino acids, counting the end cysteine and phenylalanine. Only the CDR3 part of the read is kept: 45 bases, read in frame from the first base. The V and J ends are trimmed by 4 bases and 0 bases, leaving 12 bases between them. TCRbeta CDR3 regions were amplified from genomic DNA by means of the immunoSEQ Assay, a bias-controlled multiplex PCR. Per the authors' processing: The number of nucleated cells in each sample was estimated by amplification of reference gene primers within the assay. To quantify the absolute abundance of each unique TCRbeta CDR3 rearrangement, sequence reads were collapsed and filtered. For each sample, productive Simpson clonality was calculated as the square root of Simpson's diversity index across productive rearrangements. This is the immuneACCESS table as TCRdb keeps it, with only in-frame sequences that have V and J called. A part of the clones is gone; compared with another copy, unresolved V genes explain less than half, and the rest is unexplained. V, J and clone size derive from that table, while D and trimming were established from the DNA sequence. Across this sample there are around 100,000 clones, with about 80% seen only once. The ten top clones hold about 12% of the sample.

These data belong to a study of blood T cell repertoires in COVID-19 (dated by TCRdb to 2020 to 2021). A note on the overall study: Samples from collaborators originated in the United States, Italy and Spain and spanned both the acute and convalescent phases of COVID-19. Sample metadata almost always included a de-identified subject ID, COVID-19 status, age in years and sex. Samples were obtained from the ongoing ImmuneRACE study (first 160 participants) and from 950 to 1,500 subjects provided by 6 global collaborators. The dataset comprised deeply sampled blood TCRbeta repertoires from subjects exposed to, actively infected with, or recovered from COVID-19. A freely available public database, intended as a resource for researchers studying the immune response to SARS-CoV-2, is where the repertoires were released. Where HLA class I and class II types were available, the types were taken from metadata supplied by the sample provider, not from assay-based typing. The prospective study material was composed of cDNA or gDNA derived from T cells, B-cell-depleted T cells, or PBMCs. General study outcomes and caveats: The quantity of clinical and demographic metadata differed by source and by participant and was supplied without curation.

Each collaborating institution followed its own protocols to collect whole blood in K2EDTA tubes. Collaborator samples were shipped for TCRbeta analysis as frozen whole blood, isolated PBMCs, or DNA extracted from either sample type. The V and J genes are TRBV19 and TRBJ2-5; the D gene is perhaps TRBD2, on 5 matching bases. The source material was peripheral blood. This TCR was recovered from a woman between 65 and 79 years old with acute or convalescent COVID-19. The nucleotides are TGTGCCAGTAGTAGCGGGCTCCCGTACCAAGAGACCCAGTACTTC. Translated, this is CASSSGLPYQETQYF.